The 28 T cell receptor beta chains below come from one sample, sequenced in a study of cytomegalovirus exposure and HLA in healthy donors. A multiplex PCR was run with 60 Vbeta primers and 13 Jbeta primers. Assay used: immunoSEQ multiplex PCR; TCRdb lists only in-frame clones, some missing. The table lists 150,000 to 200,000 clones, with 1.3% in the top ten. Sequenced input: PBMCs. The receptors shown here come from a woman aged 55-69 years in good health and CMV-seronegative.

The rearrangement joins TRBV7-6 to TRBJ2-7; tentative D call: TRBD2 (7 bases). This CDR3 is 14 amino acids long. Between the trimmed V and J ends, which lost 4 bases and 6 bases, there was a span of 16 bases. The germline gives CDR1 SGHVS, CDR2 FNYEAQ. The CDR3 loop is CASSYGGPLGEQYF. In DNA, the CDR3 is TGTGCCAGCAGCTACGGGGGGCCCCTGGGCGAGCAGTACTTC.

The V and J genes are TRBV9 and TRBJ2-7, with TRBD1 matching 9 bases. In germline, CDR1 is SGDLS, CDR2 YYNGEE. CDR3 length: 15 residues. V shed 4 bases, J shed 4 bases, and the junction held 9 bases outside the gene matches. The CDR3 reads CASSFRTGGGYEQYF. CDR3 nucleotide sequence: TGTGCCAGCAGCTTTAGAACAGGGGGCGGGTACGAGCAGTACTTC.

In DNA, the CDR3 is TGTGCCAGCAGTTACTCCGGGGAAGCTTTCTTT. Its translation: CASSYSGEAFF. This chain uses TRBV6-5 with TRBJ1-1; D not resolved. Trimming took off 0 bases at V and 8 bases at J, with 4 bases between the two ends. Germline V gene data show CDR1 as MNHEY and CDR2 as SVGAGI. The CDR3 sequence is 11 residues long.

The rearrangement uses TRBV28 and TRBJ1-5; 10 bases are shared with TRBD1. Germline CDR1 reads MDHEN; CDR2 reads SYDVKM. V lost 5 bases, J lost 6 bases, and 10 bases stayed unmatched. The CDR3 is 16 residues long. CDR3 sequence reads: CASSPRQGAIGQPQHF. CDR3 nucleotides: TGTGCCAGCAGTCCCCGACAGGGGGCGATAGGTCAGCCCCAGCATTTT.

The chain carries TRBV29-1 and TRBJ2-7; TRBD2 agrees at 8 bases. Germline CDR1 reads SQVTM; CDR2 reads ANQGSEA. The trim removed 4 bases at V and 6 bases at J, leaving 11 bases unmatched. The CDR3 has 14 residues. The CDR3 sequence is CSVARGGLASEQYF. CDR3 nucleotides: TGCAGCGTTGCCCGGGGTGGACTAGCTTCCGAGCAGTACTTC.

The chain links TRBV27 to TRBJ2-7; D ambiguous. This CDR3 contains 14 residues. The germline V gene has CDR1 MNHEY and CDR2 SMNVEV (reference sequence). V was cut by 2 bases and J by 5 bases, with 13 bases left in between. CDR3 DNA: TGTGCCAGCAGTTTAGATGTGGGCAAGGACGAGCAGTACTTC. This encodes CASSLDVGKDEQYF.

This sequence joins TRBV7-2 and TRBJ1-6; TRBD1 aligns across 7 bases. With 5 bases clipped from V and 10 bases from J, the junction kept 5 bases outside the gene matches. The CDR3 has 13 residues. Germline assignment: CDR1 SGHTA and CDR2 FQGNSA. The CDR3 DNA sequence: TGTGCCAGCAGCGGGGGGACAGTGTCACCCCTCCACTTT. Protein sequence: CASSGGTVSPLHF.

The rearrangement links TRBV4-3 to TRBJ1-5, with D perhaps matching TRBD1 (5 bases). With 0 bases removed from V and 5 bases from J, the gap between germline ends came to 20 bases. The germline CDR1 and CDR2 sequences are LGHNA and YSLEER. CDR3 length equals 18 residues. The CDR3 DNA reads TGCGCCAGCAGCCAAGATCAGCTTGGGGCAGGGCCCGATCAGCCCCAGCATTTT. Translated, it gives CASSQDQLGAGPDQPQHF.

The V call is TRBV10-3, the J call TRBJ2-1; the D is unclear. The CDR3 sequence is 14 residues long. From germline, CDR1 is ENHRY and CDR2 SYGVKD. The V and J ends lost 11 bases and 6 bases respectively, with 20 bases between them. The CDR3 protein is CAVAAAYTGNEQFF. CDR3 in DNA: TGTGCCGTAGCCGCGGCCTACACGGGCAATGAGCAGTTCTTC.

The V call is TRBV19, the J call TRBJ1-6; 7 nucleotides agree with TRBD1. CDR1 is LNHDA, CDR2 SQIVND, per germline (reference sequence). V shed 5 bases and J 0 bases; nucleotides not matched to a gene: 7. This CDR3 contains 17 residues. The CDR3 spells CASSPRGDSSYNSPLHF. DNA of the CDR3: TGTGCCAGTAGTCCCCGAGGGGACAGCTCCTATAATTCACCCCTCCACTTT.

The CDR3: CASSFGTGPYEQYF. CDR3 DNA sequence: TGTGCCAGCAGCTTTGGGACAGGTCCTTACGAGCAGTACTTC. The chain carries TRBV9 and TRBJ2-7; 8 nucleotides match TRBD1. Losses at the gene ends were 4 bases for V and 4 bases for J; bases not matched to a gene: 7. This CDR3 has 14 amino acids. In germline, CDR1 is SGDLS, CDR2 YYNGEE.

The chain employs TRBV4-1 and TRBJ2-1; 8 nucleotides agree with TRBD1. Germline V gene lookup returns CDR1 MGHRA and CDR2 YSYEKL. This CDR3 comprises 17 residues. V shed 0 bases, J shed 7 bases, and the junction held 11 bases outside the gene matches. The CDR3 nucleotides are TGCGCCAGCAGCCAAGATGATAACAGGGGGACCGGGAATGAGCAGTTCTTC. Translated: CASSQDDNRGTGNEQFF.

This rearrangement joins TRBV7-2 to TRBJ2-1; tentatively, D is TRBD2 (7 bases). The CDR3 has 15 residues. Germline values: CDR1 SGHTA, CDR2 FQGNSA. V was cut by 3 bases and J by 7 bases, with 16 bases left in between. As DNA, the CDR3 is TGTGCCAGCAGCTTTAGGGGGGGGGTTGGTAATGAGCAGTTCTTC. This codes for CASSFRGGVGNEQFF.

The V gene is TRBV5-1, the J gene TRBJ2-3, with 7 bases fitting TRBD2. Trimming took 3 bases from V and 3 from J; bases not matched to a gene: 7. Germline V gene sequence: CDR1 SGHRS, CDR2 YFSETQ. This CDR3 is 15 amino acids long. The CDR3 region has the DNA TGCGCCAGCAGCTCGAGCGGGGCGAGGACAGATACGCAGTATTTT. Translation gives CASSSSGARTDTQYF.

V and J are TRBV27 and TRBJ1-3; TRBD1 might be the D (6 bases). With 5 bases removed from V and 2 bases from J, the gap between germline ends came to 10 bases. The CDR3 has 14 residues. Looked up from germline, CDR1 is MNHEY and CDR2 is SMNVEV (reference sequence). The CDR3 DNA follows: TGTGCCAGCAGTAGGGCAGGGGCTGGAAACACCATATATTTT. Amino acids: CASSRAGAGNTIYF.

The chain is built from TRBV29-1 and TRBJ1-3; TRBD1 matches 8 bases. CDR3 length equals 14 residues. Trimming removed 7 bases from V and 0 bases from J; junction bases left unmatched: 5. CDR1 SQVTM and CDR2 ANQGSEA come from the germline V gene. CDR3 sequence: CSGWTGHSGNTIYF. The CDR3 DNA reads TGCAGCGGATGGACAGGGCACTCTGGAAACACCATATATTTT.

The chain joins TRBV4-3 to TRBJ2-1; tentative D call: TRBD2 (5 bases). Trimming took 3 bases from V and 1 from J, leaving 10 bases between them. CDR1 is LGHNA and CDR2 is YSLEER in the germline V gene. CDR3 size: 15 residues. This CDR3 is CASSQRAESYNEQFF. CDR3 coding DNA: TGCGCCAGCAGCCAGCGGGCAGAGTCCTACAATGAGCAGTTCTTC.

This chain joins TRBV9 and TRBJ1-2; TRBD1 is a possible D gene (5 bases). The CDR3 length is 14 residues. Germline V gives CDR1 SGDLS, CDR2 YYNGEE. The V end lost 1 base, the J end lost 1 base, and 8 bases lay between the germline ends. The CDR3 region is CASSVSQGNYGYTF. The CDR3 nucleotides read TGTGCCAGCAGCGTATCCCAGGGTAACTATGGCTACACCTTC. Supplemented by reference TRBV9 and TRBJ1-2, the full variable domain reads DSGVTQTPKHLITATGQRVTLRCSPRSGDLSVYWYQQSLDQGLQFLIQYYNGEERAKGNILERFSAQQFPDLHSELNLSSLELGDSALYFCASSVSQGNYGYTFGSGTRLTVV.

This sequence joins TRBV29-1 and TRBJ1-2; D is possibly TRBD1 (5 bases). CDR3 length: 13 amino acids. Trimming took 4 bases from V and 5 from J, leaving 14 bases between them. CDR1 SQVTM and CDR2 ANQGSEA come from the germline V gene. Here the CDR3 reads CSVGQQASYGYTF. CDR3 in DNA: TGCAGCGTTGGACAGCAGGCATCATATGGCTACACCTTC.

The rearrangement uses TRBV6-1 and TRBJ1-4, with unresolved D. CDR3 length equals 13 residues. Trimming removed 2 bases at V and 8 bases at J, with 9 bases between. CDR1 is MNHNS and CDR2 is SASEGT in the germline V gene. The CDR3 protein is CASSELGREKLFF. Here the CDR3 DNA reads TGTGCCAGCAGTGAATTAGGGAGAGAAAAACTGTTTTTT.

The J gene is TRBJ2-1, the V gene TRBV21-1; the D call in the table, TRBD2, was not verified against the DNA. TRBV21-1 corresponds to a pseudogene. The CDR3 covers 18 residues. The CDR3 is CASSKPIAGGPGDNEQFF. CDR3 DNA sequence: TGTGCCAGCAGCAAACCCATAGCGGGAGGGCCCGGGGACAATGAGCAGTTCTTC.

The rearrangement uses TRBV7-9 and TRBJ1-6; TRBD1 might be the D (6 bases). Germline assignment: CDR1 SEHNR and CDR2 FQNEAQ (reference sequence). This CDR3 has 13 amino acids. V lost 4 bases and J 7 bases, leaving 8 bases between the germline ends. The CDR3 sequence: CASSYTGNSPLHF. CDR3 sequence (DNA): TGTGCCAGCAGCTACACAGGGAATTCACCCCTCCACTTT.

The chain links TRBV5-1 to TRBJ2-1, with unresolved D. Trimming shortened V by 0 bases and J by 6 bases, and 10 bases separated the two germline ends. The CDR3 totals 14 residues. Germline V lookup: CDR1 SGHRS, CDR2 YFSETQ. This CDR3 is CASSLVGSPNEQFF. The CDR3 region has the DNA TGCGCCAGCAGCTTGGTGGGCAGTCCCAATGAGCAGTTCTTC.

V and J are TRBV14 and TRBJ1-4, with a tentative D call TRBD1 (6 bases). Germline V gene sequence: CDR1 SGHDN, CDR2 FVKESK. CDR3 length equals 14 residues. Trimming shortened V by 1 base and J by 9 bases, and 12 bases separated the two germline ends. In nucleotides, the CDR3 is TGTGCCAGCAGCCAAGCATGGGGGCAGCAAAAACTGTTTTTT. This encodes CASSQAWGQQKLFF.

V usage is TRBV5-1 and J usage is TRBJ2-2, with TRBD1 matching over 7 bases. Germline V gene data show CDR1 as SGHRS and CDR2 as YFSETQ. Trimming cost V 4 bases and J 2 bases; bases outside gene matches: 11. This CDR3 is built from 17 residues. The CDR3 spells CASSSIRTGVNTGELFF. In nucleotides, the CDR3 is TGCGCCAGCAGCAGTATAAGGACAGGAGTTAACACCGGGGAGCTGTTTTTT.

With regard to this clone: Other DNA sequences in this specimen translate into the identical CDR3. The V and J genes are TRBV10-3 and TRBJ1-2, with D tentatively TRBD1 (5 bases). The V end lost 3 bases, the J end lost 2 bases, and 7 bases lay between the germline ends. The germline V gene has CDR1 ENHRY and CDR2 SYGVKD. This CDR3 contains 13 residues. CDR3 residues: CAISDQGNYGYTF. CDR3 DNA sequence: TGTGCCATCAGTGATCAGGGCAACTATGGCTACACCTTC.

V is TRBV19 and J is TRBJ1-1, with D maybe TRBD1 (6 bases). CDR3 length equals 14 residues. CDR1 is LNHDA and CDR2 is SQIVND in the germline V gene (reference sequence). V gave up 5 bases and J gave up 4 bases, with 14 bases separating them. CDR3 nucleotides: TGTGCCAGTAGTGTCGGGGTGGGGGCCACTGAAGCTTTCTTT. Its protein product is CASSVGVGATEAFF.

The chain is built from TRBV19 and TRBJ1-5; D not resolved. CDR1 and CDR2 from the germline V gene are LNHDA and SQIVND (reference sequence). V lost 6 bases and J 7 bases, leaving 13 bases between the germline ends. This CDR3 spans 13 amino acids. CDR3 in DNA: TGTGCCAGTAGGAACAGTCCCAAACAGCCCCAGCATTTT. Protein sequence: CASRNSPKQPQHF.